These T cell receptor beta chains were read from a single sample in a study of blood T cell repertoires in COVID-19. Data came from immunoSEQ multiplex PCR; TCRdb stores just in-frame clones and leaves some out. The data contain about 260,000 clones, 85% to 90% of them singletons. Sequences were obtained from peripheral blood. Receptors were obtained from a woman in her sixties or seventies with COVID-19, enrolled during active disease. Each CDR3 is given with its conserved first and last residue. Each record gives: J gene, D gene, clone size, V gene, CDR3 length, CDR3 DNA, CDR3 protein. D genes are given only for firm matches. Expanded clones get a size class; other rows say once, few or many, or leave the size out.

J: TRBJ1-4
D: TRBD1
size: .
V: TRBV6-5
length: 16
DNA: TGTGCCAGCAGTTTAATCTCCGGGACAGGCCCTGAAAAACTGTTTTTT
CDR3: CASSLISGTGPEKLFF

J: TRBJ1-2
D: .
size: .
V: TRBV6-5
length: 14
DNA: TGTGCCAGCCAAGAAGGGTCAGGGCGGCGTGGCTACACCTTC
CDR3: CASQEGSGRRGYTF

J: TRBJ2-7
D: .
size: .
V: TRBV5-1
length: 14
DNA: TGCGCCAGCAGCTTAGGCAGGGAATCTGGAGAGCAGTACTTC
CDR3: CASSLGRESGEQYF

J: TRBJ1-1
D: .
size: .
V: TRBV5-1
length: 14
DNA: TGCGCCAGCAGCTTGGGACGCGTGAGGGCTGAAGCTTTCTTT
CDR3: CASSLGRVRAEAFF

J: TRBJ2-7
D: .
size: .
V: TRBV28
length: 16
DNA: TGTGCCAGCAGTTTGCTCCAGGGGCAGGGAAGTTACGAGCAGTACTTC
CDR3: CASSLLQGQGSYEQYF

J: TRBJ1-5
D: TRBD1
size: .
V: TRBV7-3
length: 16
DNA: TGTGCCAGCAGATACCCACCGGGACAGGGTAATCAGCCCCAGCATTTT
CDR3: CASRYPPGQGNQPQHF

J: TRBJ2-7
D: TRBD2
size: .
V: TRBV9
length: 15
DNA: TGTGCCAGCAGCGTACGAGCGGGACTCGCCTACGAGCAGTACTTC
CDR3: CASSVRAGLAYEQYF

J: TRBJ1-6
D: TRBD1
size: .
V: TRBV14
length: 15
DNA: TGTGCCAGCAGCGGAGGGACAGTCTATAATTCACCCCTCCACTTT
CDR3: CASSGGTVYNSPLHF

J: TRBJ2-2
D: .
size: .
V: TRBV7-8
length: 17
DNA: TGTGCCAGCAGCTTAGGGCAGGGGGGTACGAACACCGGGGAGCTGTTTTTT
CDR3: CASSLGQGGTNTGELFF

J: TRBJ2-1
D: .
size: .
V: TRBV3-1/TRBV3-2
length: 12
DNA: TGTGCCAGCAGCCCCGGGGTAAATGAGCAGTTCTTC
CDR3: CASSPGVNEQFF

J: TRBJ2-7
D: .
size: .
V: TRBV4-2
length: 15
DNA: TGTGCCAGCAGCCAAGCCCAGGGAAGCAACTACGAGCAGTACTTC
CDR3: CASSQAQGSNYEQYF

J: TRBJ2-7
D: .
size: .
V: TRBV9
length: 14
DNA: TGTGCCAGCAGCGCGACAGGTCTCTGGGGCGAGCAGTACTTC
CDR3: CASSATGLWGEQYF

J: TRBJ2-3
D: TRBD2
size: .
V: TRBV18
length: 17
DNA: TGTGCCAGCTCACCAAGGAATAGCGGGACGGGGACAGATACGCAGTATTTT
CDR3: CASSPRNSGTGTDTQYF

J: TRBJ2-1
D: TRBD2
size: .
V: TRBV15
length: 15
DNA: TGTGCCACCAGCAGAGCACTAGCGGGAGGCGATGAGCAGTTCTTC
CDR3: CATSRALAGGDEQFF

J: TRBJ1-1
D: .
size: .
V: TRBV19
length: 12
DNA: TGTGCCACGTCGGAGCCGAACACTGAAGCTTTCTTT
CDR3: CATSEPNTEAFF

J: TRBJ1-2
D: TRBD1
size: .
V: TRBV6-1
length: 20
DNA: TGTGCCAGCAGTGAAGTGGAGGGCAGGAGACAGGGAAATCTTAACTATGGCTACACCTTC
CDR3: CASSEVEGRRQGNLNYGYTF

J: TRBJ2-3
D: TRBD2
size: .
V: TRBV19
length: 17
DNA: TGTGCCAGTAGTATCTCGGGACTAGCGGGAAACAGGGGTACGCAGTATTTT
CDR3: CASSISGLAGNRGTQYF

J: TRBJ1-6
D: .
size: .
V: TRBV6-6
length: 16
DNA: TGTGCCAGCAGTTACTCGGGGCAGAAGATGAATTCACCCCTCCACTTT
CDR3: CASSYSGQKMNSPLHF

J: TRBJ2-5
D: TRBD1
size: .
V: TRBV24-1
length: 17
DNA: TGTGCCACCGTGCCTCTGACAGGGGGCAAGGGACGGGAGACCCAGTACTTC
CDR3: CATVPLTGGKGRETQYF

J: TRBJ2-1
D: TRBD2
size: .
V: TRBV7-3
length: 17
DNA: TGTGCCAGCAGCTTAGGGGTATTGACTAGCGGGAACAATGAGCAGTTCTTC
CDR3: CASSLGVLTSGNNEQFF

J: TRBJ1-3
D: .
size: .
V: TRBV5-1
length: 15
DNA: TGCGCCAGCAGCTTGGGCAGGGGTGGCGGAAACACCATATATTTT
CDR3: CASSLGRGGGNTIYF

J: TRBJ1-1
D: .
size: .
V: TRBV30
length: 13
DNA: TGTGCCTGGAGTGTACAGGGGAACACTGAAGCTTTCTTT
CDR3: CAWSVQGNTEAFF

J: TRBJ2-1
D: TRBD2
size: .
V: TRBV11-3
length: 15
DNA: TGTGCCAGCAGCTTAGCTAGCGGGAGGGCCGGTGAGCAGTTCTTC
CDR3: CASSLASGRAGEQFF

J: TRBJ1-5
D: TRBD1
size: .
V: TRBV6-1
length: 17
DNA: TGTGCCAGCAGTGAAAAGGCAGGGGGAAGTCCGGATCAGCCCCAGCATTTT
CDR3: CASSEKAGGSPDQPQHF

J: TRBJ2-7
D: .
size: .
V: TRBV15
length: 14
DNA: TGTGCCACCAGCAGGAGTGACAGTACCTACGAGCAGTACTTC
CDR3: CATSRSDSTYEQYF

J: TRBJ2-1
D: TRBD2
size: .
V: TRBV6-2/TRBV6-3
length: 17
DNA: TGTGCCAGCAGTTATTCCATTACTAGCGGGAGCTTCGATGAGCAGTTCTTC
CDR3: CASSYSITSGSFDEQFF

J: TRBJ2-1
D: .
size: .
V: TRBV19
length: 14
DNA: TGTGCCAGTAGCATAGGTCGGGGGTACAATGAGCAGTTCTTC
CDR3: CASSIGRGYNEQFF

J: TRBJ1-2
D: TRBD1
size: .
V: TRBV5-8
length: 18
DNA: TGTGCCAGCACCTTAAACCTATGGGCCGGGGACAGGGTGTATGGCTACACCTTC
CDR3: CASTLNLWAGDRVYGYTF

J: TRBJ1-3
D: .
size: .
V: TRBV6-5
length: 13
DNA: TGTGCCAGCAGGGGCTCGGCTGGAAACACCATATATTTT
CDR3: CASRGSAGNTIYF

J: TRBJ1-2
D: TRBD1
size: .
V: TRBV6-6
length: 12
DNA: TGTGCCAGCGAACAGGGGGCTGGAGGCTACACCTTC
CDR3: CASEQGAGGYTF

J: TRBJ1-2
D: .
size: .
V: TRBV15
length: 14
DNA: TGTGCCACCAGCCTCGACAACTCTAACTATGGCTACACCTTC
CDR3: CATSLDNSNYGYTF

J: TRBJ2-2
D: .
size: .
V: TRBV30
length: 13
DNA: TGTGCCTGGAGTCTAGCGAACACCGGGGAGCTGTTTTTT
CDR3: CAWSLANTGELFF

J: TRBJ1-1
D: .
size: .
V: TRBV21-1
length: 18
DNA: TGTGCCAGCAGCAAAGCGCTTTGGGCTTGGGAGGGGAACACTGAAGCTTTCTTT
CDR3: CASSKALWAWEGNTEAFF

J: TRBJ2-1
D: TRBD2
size: once
V: TRBV6-2/TRBV6-3
length: 12
DNA: TGTGCCAGCAGTTCAGGGAGGGATGAGCAGTTCTTC
CDR3: CASSSGRDEQFF

J: TRBJ1-3
D: TRBD1
size: .
V: TRBV9
length: 17
DNA: TGTGCCAGCAGCACCGGGACAGGGGTCAGTTCTGGAAACACCATATATTTT
CDR3: CASSTGTGVSSGNTIYF

J: TRBJ2-3
D: TRBD2
size: .
V: TRBV7-3
length: 16
DNA: TGTGCCAGCAGCTCCCCGGTCGGGAGGTCTGGAGATACGCAGTATTTT
CDR3: CASSSPVGRSGDTQYF

J: TRBJ2-5
D: .
size: .
V: TRBV27
length: 13
DNA: TGTGCCAGCGGGGAGGGGGGGGATTCGACCCAGTACTTC
CDR3: CASGEGGDSTQYF

J: TRBJ2-7
D: TRBD1
size: .
V: TRBV6-6
length: 16
DNA: TGTGCCAGCAGTTACTCCCGACAGGGGACCTCGGGTGAGCAGTACTTC
CDR3: CASSYSRQGTSGEQYF

J: TRBJ1-1
D: TRBD1
size: .
V: TRBV6-5
length: 15
DNA: TGTGCCAGCAGTAGAAAGACAGGGGTTCGCTCTGAAGCTTTCTTT
CDR3: CASSRKTGVRSEAFF

J: TRBJ1-1
D: .
size: .
V: TRBV2
length: 15
DNA: TGTGCCAGCAGTCCCTTTACCTCTGGAGGGACTGAAGCTTTCTTT
CDR3: CASSPFTSGGTEAFF

J: TRBJ2-1
D: TRBD2
size: .
V: TRBV5-4
length: 16
DNA: TGTGCCAGCAGCGCTCCCGGGGCTAGCGGGTTGAATGAGCAGTTCTTC
CDR3: CASSAPGASGLNEQFF

J: TRBJ2-3
D: TRBD2
size: once
V: TRBV19
length: 15
DNA: TGTGCCAGTAGTATCGCTAGCGGGAACACAGATACGCAGTATTTT
CDR3: CASSIASGNTDTQYF

J: TRBJ1-2
D: .
size: .
V: TRBV5-6
length: 11
DNA: TGTGCCAGCAGCGAGGGTTGGGGCTACACCTTC
CDR3: CASSEGWGYTF

J: TRBJ2-7
D: .
size: .
V: TRBV10-3
length: 13
DNA: TGTGCCACGCGACAGGCGAGCTCCTACGAGCAGTACTTC
CDR3: CATRQASSYEQYF

J: TRBJ2-2
D: .
size: many
V: TRBV6-5
length: 16
DNA: TGTGCCAGCAGCTACGGCCCAGGGATCAACACCGGGGAGCTGTTTTTT
CDR3: CASSYGPGINTGELFF

J: TRBJ2-1
D: TRBD2
size: .
V: TRBV25-1
length: 16
DNA: TGTGCCAGCAGTAAACCGGTCCCAGCGGGATACAATGAGCAGTTCTTC
CDR3: CASSKPVPAGYNEQFF